The entry below describes one TCR beta chain. This clonotype was detected many times. No antigen is known for it. No per-base quality is available; no much larger clone lies one base away. TCR beta CDR3 regions were amplified from RNA transcripts. A first-round RT-PCR of the TCR CDR3 used the HTBI primer set with the Qiagen OneStep RT-PCR kit. Libraries were constructed in a second round of multiplex PCR, after which size selection and purification were performed. The libraries were sequenced on an Illumina HiSeq2000 using paired-end 100 bp reads. In the original analysis: SOAPnuke was used to process the raw data, throwing out any read that contained adapters or uncalled bases, had a mean Phred below 15, or lacked an exact constant-primer or identifier match. COPE v1.2.5 was used to merge high-quality paired reads, and clonotypes were defined as unique nucleotide sequences. MiTCR v1.1 was used to align the clonotypes against IMGT TRBV, TRBD and TRBJ reference segments. Only V-J combinations with frequency above 0.0001, covering roughly 99% of repertoires, were analysed. The TCS score was defined as the ratio of F50 (clonal expansion) to E x V (chaos), calculated using BLOSUM62-based TCRdist between CDR3 peptides within each V-J. Welch's t-statistics and random forest reduced approximately 520 V-J features to about 12, which were used in a naive Bayes classifier (R e1071). Clones were called with MiXCR by TCRdb after fastp trimmed the public reads at Q25, and only in-frame beta chains were retained. A single entry per CDR3 protein holds the most common genes and DNA from its merged rows. TCRdb, rather than the study authors, made the V and J calls. This sample is represented by about 580,000 distinct CDR3 sequences; approximately 15% of them were singletons. Approximately 5.7% of the sample is in the top ten clones.

The CDR3 starts with the cysteine, ends with the phenylalanine, and has 15 residues. The CDR3 DNA has 45 bases and is translated from base 1. V loses 6 bases at its end and J loses 5 bases; junction bases beyond the gene matches: 12. Sequences MNHNS (CDR1) and SASEGT (CDR2) are obtained from the germline V gene. This sample is drawn from a study of T cells in Graves' hyperthyroidism and ophthalmopathy (dated by TCRdb to the late 2010s). About the investigation overall: Peripheral blood was collected at initial diagnosis, before any treatment. To identify distinguishing TCR V-J signatures, a discovery cohort of 95 to 100 patients was used, comprising 43 with Graves' ophthalmopathy and 57 with stable Graves' hyperthyroidism. An independent validation cohort of 18 to 20 hyperthyroidism patients and approximately 15 patients who later progressed to ophthalmopathy tested prospective prediction of ophthalmopathy. The 95 to 100 discovery patients were divided at random into training and test sets in a 7:3 ratio. In roughly six Graves' hyperthyroidism patients, the study also compared T-cell repertoires from thyroid tissue with T-cell repertoires from blood. Following sampling, methimazole starting at 30 mg daily was given to hyperthyroidism patients, and high-dose intravenous methylprednisolone was given to ophthalmopathy patients. According to the paper, TCR Vbeta CDR3 sequencing was carried out on more than 120 peripheral blood samples, which came from some 41 ophthalmopathy, 75 or so hyperthyroidism and some 17 progressor patients.

Hyperthyroidism patients were newly diagnosed, had a disease duration of under 2 months, and were aged 18 to 65 years. Patients with uncontrolled infections, other autoimmune diseases, pregnancy or lactation were excluded. Diagnoses relied on clinical symptoms, serum thyroxine and TRAb, thyroid ultrasound and orbital computed tomography. Blood from progressor patients was drawn when they were first diagnosed with hyperthyroidism, before any ophthalmopathy symptoms appeared. PBMCs were isolated from 7.5 to 10 ml of fresh peripheral blood by Ficoll-Paque density gradient centrifugation. Patients classed as progressors first received a Graves' hyperthyroidism diagnosis and then went on to develop ophthalmopathy during follow-up. Trizol reagent was used to extract total RNA, and RNA quality was then checked on an Agilent 2100 Bioanalyzer. Overall study results and their limits: A 13 V-J signature model separated ophthalmopathy from stable hyperthyroidism, with around 88% sensitivity and 81% to 83% specificity in cross-validation and 80%/75% in testing. Sample size was not statistically predetermined, and blinding of investigators to group allocation was not performed. Blood samples also contained most of the expanded thyroid clonotypes (frequency above 0.001), which suggests that blood repertoires may reflect thyroid immune responses. During validation, the model predicted progression to ophthalmopathy a median of approximately six months ahead of onset, with approximately 70% sensitivity and around 73% specificity.

The chain uses TRBV6-1 and TRBJ1-2, with 7 middle bases fitting TRBD1. This TCR came from a woman aged 25 to 39 with Graves' hyperthyroidism that later progressed to Graves' ophthalmopathy. The sample was blood. The nucleotide sequence is TGTGCCAGCAGGGGACAGTTCGAGGTACTATATGGCTACACCTTC. This translates into CASRGQFEVLYGYTF.